This TCR beta chain was found in a study of ipilimumab plus nivolumab after autologous stem cell transplantation. About the study: A median of about 8 nivolumab and about 5 ipilimumab doses were given. The DLBCL cohort had primary refractory and relapsed disease, with 18-month progression-free survival of roughly 85% and 28%.

Broader study findings: Authors suggest TCR repertoire, Treg phenotype and gut microbiota support further study.

Clones were read by immunoSEQ multiplex PCR, and TCRdb kept only the in-frame ones, dropping some. The sample consists of 10,000 or so clones, approximately 72% of them appearing once. Patients got ipilimumab 1 mg/kg beginning 14 to 28 days post-transplant. This CDR3 spans 16 amino acids. The V segment lost 0 bases and the J segment 6 bases; nucleotides outside the gene matches: 12. CDR1 is SQVTM, CDR2 ANQGSEA, per germline. Concerning this clone itself: No antigen is known for it.

The TCR sequence derives from a male donor with diffuse large B-cell lymphoma. Sequenced material: PBMCs, taken in a trial of ipilimumab plus nivolumab as post-transplant consolidation. V is TRBV29-1 and J is TRBJ1-2, with TRBD1 matching over 8 bases. The DNA of the CDR3 is TGCAGCGTTGAAGATTATTGGAAGCAGGGGGCGGATGGCTACACCTTC. Protein sequence: CSVEDYWKQGADGYTF. Full variable domain (outside the CDR3, taken from reference TRBV29-1 and TRBJ1-2): SAVISQKPSRDICQRGTSLTIQCQVDSQVTMMFWYRQQPGQSLTLIATANQGSEATYESGFVIDKFPISRPNLTFSTLTVSNMSPEDSSIYLCSVEDYWKQGADGYTFGSGTRLTVV.